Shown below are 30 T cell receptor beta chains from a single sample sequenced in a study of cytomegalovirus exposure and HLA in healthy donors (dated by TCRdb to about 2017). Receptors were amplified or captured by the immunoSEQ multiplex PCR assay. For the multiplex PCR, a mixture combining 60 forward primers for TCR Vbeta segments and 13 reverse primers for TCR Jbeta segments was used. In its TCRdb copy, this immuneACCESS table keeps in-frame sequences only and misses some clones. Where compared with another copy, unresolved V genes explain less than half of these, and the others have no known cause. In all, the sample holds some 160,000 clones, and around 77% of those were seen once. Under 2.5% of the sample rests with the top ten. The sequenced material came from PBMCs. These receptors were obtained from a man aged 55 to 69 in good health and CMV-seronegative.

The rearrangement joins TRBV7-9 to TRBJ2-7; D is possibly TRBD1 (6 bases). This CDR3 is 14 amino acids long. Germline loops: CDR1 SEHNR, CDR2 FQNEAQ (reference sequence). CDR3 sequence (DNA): TGTGCGTCCAACCGGGACACGAATTCCTACGAGCAGTACTTC. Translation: CASNRDTNSYEQYF.

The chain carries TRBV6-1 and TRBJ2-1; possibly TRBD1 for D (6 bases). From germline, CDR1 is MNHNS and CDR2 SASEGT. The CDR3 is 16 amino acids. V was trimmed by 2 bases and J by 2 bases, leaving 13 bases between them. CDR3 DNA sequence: TGTGCCAGCAGTGAATGGGGGACAAGACCCTACAATGAGCAGTTCTTC. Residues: CASSEWGTRPYNEQFF.

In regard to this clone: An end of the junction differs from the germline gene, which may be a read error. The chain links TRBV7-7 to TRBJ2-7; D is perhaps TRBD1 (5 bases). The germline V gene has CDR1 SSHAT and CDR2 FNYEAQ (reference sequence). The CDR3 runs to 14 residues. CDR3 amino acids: CASSLALDSYEQYF. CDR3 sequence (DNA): TGTGCTAGCAGCTTAGCCCTCGACAGTTACGAGCAGTACTTC.

Written as DNA, the CDR3 is TGTGCCAGCAGTTACGGCGTGGGGGGGCGACCCGGGGAGCTGTTTTTT. Its translation is CASSYGVGGRPGELFF. V is TRBV6-5 and J is TRBJ2-2; D may be TRBD2 (7 bases). Germline loops: CDR1 MNHEY, CDR2 SVGAGI. Trimming took 2 bases from V and 6 from J, leaving 16 bases between them. This CDR3 spans 16 amino acids.

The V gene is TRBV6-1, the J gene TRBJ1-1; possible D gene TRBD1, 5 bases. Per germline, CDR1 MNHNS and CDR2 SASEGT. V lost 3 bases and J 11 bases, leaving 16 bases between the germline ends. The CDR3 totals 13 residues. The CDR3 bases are TGTGCCAGCAGTGACCGTCAGGGAAGTAGGGCTTTCTTT. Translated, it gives CASSDRQGSRAFF.

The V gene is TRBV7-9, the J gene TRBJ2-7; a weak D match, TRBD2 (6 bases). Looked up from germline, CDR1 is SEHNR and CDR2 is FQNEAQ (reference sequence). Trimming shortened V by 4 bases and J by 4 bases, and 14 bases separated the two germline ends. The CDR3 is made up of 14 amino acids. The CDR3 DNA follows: TGTGCCAGCAGCTCCCGCACGGGGGTATACGAGCAGTACTTC. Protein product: CASSSRTGVYEQYF.

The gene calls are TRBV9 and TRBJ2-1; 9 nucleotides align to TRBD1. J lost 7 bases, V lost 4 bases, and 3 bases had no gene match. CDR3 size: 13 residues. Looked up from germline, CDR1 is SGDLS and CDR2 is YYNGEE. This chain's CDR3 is CASSFDRGNEQFF. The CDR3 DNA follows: TGTGCCAGCAGCTTCGACAGGGGGAATGAGCAGTTCTTC.

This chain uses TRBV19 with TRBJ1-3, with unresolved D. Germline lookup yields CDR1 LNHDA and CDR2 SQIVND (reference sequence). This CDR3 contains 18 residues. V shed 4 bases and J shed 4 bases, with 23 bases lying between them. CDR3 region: CASSTSLEDGGLGNTIYF. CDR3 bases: TGTGCCAGTAGTACGTCCTTAGAGGACGGAGGGCTCGGAAACACCATATATTTT.

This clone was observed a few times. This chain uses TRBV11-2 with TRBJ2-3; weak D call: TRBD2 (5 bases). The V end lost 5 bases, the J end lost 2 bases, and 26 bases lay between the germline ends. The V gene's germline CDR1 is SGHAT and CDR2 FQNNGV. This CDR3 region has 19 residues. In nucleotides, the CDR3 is TGTGCCAGCAGCCGAAATGGGGTTCGAGTTGGGAGCCTCACAGATACGCAGTATTTT. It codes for CASSRNGVRVGSLTDTQYF. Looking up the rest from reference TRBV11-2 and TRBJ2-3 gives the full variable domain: EAGVAQSPRYKIIEKRQSVAFWCNPISGHATLYWYQQILGQGPKLLIQFQNNGVVDDSQLPKDRFSAERLKGVDSTLKIQPAKLEDSAVYLCASSRNGVRVGSLTDTQYFGPGTRLTVL.

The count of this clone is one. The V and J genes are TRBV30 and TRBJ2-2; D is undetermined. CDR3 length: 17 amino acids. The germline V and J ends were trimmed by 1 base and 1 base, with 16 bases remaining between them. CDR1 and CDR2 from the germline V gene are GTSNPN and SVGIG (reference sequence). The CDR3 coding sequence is TGTGCCTGGAGTGGGAGCATGAGCTCGGGGAACACCGGGGAGCTGTTTTTT. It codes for CAWSGSMSSGNTGELFF.

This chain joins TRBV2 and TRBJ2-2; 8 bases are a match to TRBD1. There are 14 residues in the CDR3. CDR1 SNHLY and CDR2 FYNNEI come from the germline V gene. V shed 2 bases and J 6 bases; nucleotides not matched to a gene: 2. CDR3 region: CASSELQGAGELFF. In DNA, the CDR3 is TGTGCCAGCAGTGAACTACAGGGGGCCGGGGAGCTGTTTTTT.

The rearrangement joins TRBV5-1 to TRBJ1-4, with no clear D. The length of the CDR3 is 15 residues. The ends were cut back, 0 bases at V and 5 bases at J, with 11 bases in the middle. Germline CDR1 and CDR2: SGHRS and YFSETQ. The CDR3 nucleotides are TGCGCCAGCAGCTTGGCCGGACTAGAAAATGAAAAACTGTTTTTT. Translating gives CASSLAGLENEKLFF.

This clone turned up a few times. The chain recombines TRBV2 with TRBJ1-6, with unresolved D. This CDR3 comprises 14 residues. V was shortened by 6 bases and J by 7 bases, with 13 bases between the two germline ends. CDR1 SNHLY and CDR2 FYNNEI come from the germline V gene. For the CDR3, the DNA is TGTGCCAGCAGCAGTCGTCGATTGAATTCACCCCTCCACTTT. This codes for CASSSRRLNSPLHF.

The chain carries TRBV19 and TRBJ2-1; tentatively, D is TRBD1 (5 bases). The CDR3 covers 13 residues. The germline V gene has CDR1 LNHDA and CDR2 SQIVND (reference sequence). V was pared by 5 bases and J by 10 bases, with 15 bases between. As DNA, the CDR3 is TGTGCCAGTAGTGTCCCCAGGGTTGGCGAGCAGTTCTTC. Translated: CASSVPRVGEQFF.

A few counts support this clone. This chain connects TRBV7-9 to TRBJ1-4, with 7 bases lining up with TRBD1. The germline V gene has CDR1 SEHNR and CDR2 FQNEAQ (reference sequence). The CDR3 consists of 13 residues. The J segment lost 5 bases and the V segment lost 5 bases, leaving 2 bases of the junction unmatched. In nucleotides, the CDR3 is TGTGCCAGCAGCCCGGGACAGAATGAAAAACTGTTTTTT. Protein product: CASSPGQNEKLFF.

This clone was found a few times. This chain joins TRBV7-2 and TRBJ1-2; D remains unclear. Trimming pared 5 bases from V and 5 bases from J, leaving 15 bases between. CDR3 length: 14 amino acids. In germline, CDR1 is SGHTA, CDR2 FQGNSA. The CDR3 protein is CASSPSREQYGYTF. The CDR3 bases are TGTGCCAGCAGCCCTTCGAGGGAGCAATATGGCTACACCTTC.

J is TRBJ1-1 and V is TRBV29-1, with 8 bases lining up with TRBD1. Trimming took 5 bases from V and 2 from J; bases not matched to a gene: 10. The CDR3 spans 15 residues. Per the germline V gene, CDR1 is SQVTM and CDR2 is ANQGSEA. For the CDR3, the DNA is TGCAGCGTTCTCGACAGGGGCCTTATTAACACTGAAGCTTTCTTT. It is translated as CSVLDRGLINTEAFF.

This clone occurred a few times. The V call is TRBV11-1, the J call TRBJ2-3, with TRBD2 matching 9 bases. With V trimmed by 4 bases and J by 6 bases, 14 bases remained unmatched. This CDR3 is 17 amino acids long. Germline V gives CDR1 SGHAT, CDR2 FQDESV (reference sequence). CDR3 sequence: CASSSPGLASIRDTQYF. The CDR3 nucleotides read TGTGCCAGCAGCTCCCCGGGACTAGCATCGATTAGGGATACGCAGTATTTT.

The DNA for the CDR3 is TGCGCCAGCAGCCAACCTCGGGGGGCGGTCGGCAATGAGCAGTTCTTC. Translating it yields CASSQPRGAVGNEQFF. The V and J genes are TRBV4-1 and TRBJ2-1; a possible D gene is TRBD2 (7 bases). Germline CDR1 reads MGHRA; CDR2 reads YSYEKL. The CDR3 length is 16 residues. The V gene lost 2 bases and the J gene lost 6 bases, with 17 bases spanning the gap.

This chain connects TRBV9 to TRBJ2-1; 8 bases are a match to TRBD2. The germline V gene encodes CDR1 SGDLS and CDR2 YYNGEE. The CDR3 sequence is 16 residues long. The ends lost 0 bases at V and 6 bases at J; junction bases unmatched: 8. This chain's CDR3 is CASSVDPGTRINEQFF. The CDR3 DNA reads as TGTGCCAGCAGCGTAGACCCCGGGACTAGGATCAATGAGCAGTTCTTC.

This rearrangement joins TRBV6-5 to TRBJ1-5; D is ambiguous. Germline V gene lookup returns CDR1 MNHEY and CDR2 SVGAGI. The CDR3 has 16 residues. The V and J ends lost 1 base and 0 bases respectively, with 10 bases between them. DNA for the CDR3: TGTGCCAGCAGTTACTACAGTCCGAATAGCAATCAGCCCCAGCATTTT. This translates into CASSYYSPNSNQPQHF.

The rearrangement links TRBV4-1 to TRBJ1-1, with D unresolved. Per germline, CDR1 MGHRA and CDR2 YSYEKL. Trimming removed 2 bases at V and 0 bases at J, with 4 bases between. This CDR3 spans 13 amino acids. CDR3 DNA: TGCGCCAGCAGCCAAACGGTGAACACTGAAGCTTTCTTT. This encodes CASSQTVNTEAFF.

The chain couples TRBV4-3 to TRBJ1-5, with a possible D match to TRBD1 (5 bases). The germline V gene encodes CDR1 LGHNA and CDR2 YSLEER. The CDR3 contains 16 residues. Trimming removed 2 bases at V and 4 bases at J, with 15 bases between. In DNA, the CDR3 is TGCGCCAGCAGCCAAAGTTGGGGGGAGCGTAATCAGCCCCAGCATTTT. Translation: CASSQSWGERNQPQHF.

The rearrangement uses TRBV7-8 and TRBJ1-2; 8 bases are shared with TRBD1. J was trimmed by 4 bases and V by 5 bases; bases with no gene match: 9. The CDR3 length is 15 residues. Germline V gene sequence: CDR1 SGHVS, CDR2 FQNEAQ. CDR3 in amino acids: CASSGGTGLGYGYTF. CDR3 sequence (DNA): TGTGCCAGCAGCGGAGGGACAGGCCTTGGCTATGGCTACACCTTC.

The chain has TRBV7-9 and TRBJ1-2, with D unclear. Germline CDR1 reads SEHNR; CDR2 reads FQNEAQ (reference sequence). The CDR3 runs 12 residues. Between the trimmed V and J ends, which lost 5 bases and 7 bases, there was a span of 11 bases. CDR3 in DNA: TGTGCCAGCAGCCTAAGATCCGGTGGCTACACCTTC. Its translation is CASSLRSGGYTF.

CDR3 region: CASSLKASGAYNEQFF. DNA of the CDR3: TGTGCCAGCAGCTTGAAAGCTAGCGGGGCCTACAATGAGCAGTTCTTC. The genes are TRBV5-4 and TRBJ2-1; 9 positions agree with TRBD2. Germline V gives CDR1 SGHNT, CDR2 YYREEE (reference sequence). The CDR3 is 16 residues long. V shed 1 base and J 2 bases; nucleotides not matched to a gene: 4.

The CDR3 spells CASSLETSGSAGELFF. CDR3 sequence (DNA): TGCGCCAGCAGCCTGGAGACTAGCGGGAGTGCCGGGGAGCTGTTTTTT. This sequence joins TRBV4-3 and TRBJ2-2; 12 nucleotides match TRBD2. This CDR3 spans 16 amino acids. Germline V lookup: CDR1 LGHNA, CDR2 YSLEER. The V and J ends lost 4 bases and 6 bases, in that order; junction bases with no gene match: 6.

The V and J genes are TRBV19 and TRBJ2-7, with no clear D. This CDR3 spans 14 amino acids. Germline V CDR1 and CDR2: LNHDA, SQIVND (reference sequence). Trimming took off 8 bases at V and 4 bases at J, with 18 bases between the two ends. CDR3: CASLEPPPPYEQYF. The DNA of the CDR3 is TGTGCCAGTTTGGAGCCTCCCCCCCCATACGAGCAGTACTTC.

CDR3: CAWDPDGGSGQTQYF. The CDR3 DNA reads TGTGCCTGGGACCCCGATGGCGGGAGTGGTCAGACCCAGTACTTC. The rearrangement links TRBV30 to TRBJ2-5, with 7 bases matching TRBD2. The germline V gene encodes CDR1 GTSNPN and CDR2 SVGIG (reference sequence). V gave up 5 bases and J gave up 6 bases; unmatched junction bases: 15. The CDR3 is 15 residues long.

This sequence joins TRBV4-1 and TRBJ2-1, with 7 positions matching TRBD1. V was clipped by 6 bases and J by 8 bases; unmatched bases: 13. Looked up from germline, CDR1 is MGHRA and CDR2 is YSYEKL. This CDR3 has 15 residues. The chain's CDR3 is CASRQQGFLIDEQFF. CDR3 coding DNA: TGCGCCAGCAGACAACAGGGGTTTTTGATCGATGAGCAGTTCTTC.